This T cell receptor (beta chain) derives from a study of T cells expressing NK-cell markers. Across the whole study: The study drew TCR beta repertoires from sorted CD3+CD56+NKG2C+, CD3+CD56+NKG2C- and CD3+CD56-NKG2C+ T cells. The study, taken as a whole, reports: Questions lingered over whether expanded NKG2C+ T cell clones were HCMV-specific. The CD3+CD56-NKG2C+ fraction of a handful of donors was also led by these clonotypes.

Germline V lookup: CDR1 GTSNPN, CDR2 SVGIG (reference sequence). This CDR3 comprises 14 residues. The cDNA for TCR beta came from 5'RACE template switching with UMIs. After re-calling the 5' RACE reads, TCRdb lists one entry per CDR3 protein, DNA absent. In all, the sample yields some 190,000 distinct CDR3 sequences. Turning to this clonotype: Its antigen is unknown.

Sequencing was performed on blood T cells: a sorted CD56 or NKG2C T cell subset, CD4+ or CD8+ T cells, or bulk PBMC T cells (not recorded which). V is TRBV30 and J is TRBJ1-1; TCRdb designates TRBD1, a call that cannot be tested without DNA. The clonotype comes from a man aged 18 to 69 in good health. This CDR3 reads CAWTYIGGGTEAFF.